This entry is about one T cell receptor beta chain. This sample is part of a study of blood T cell repertoires in COVID-19. Using immunoSEQ multiplex PCR, the repertoire was profiled, and TCRdb retains in-frame clones only, with some absent. Of about 140,000 clones in the sample, approximately 81% were seen once. CDR3 size: 13 residues. The V gene end was trimmed by 6 bases and the J gene end by 12 bases; junction bases not matched to a gene: 7. The sequence came from a man aged 40-50 years with acute COVID-19. The source material was PBMCs or T cells enriched from blood (not recorded which). The chain has TRBV12-3 or TRBV12-4 and TRBJ2-7; TRBD2 agrees at 14 bases. CDR3 nucleotides: TGTGCCAGCAGGACGGGACTAGCGGGGGTTTCGTACTTC. It encodes CASRTGLAGVSYF.